The source of this T cell receptor (beta chain) is a study of T cell responses to AZD1222 COVID-19 vaccine. Study-wide results and caveats: There were mostly white British donors and more females than males, and clonal diversity was possibly underestimated. Only after the peak T cell response were repertoires sampled.

A remark on this clone: Its cognate antigen is unknown.

Trimming cost V 1 base and J 7 bases; bases outside gene matches: 5. The CDR3 extends over 15 amino acids. CDR1 KGHSH and CDR2 LQKENI come from the germline V gene. Researchers grouped second doses given at about 4 or about 12 weeks into one pool. The repertoire was sequenced with immunoSEQ multiplex PCR; TCRdb's copy has only in-frame clones and lacks some. The table shows 180,000 or so clones, with approximately 90% occurring only once. This receptor was identified in an adult who received the AZD1222 COVID-19 vaccine. Here the sequenced sample was peripheral blood, taken 28 days after the second AZD1222 dose. The chain recombines TRBV18 with TRBJ2-1, with 9 bases identical to TRBD2. Here the CDR3 DNA reads TGTGCCAGCTCACCACTAGCGGGAGATTGGAATGAGCAGTTCTTC. Its protein is CASSPLAGDWNEQFF.